This passage covers 9 T cell receptor beta chains from one sample sequenced in a study of T-cell reconstitution after alpha-beta-depleted transplantation in children. Preparation of the TCRbeta library used unique molecular identifiers. TCRdb reprocessed the PCR reads via MiXCR and lists one record per CDR3 protein. In the table there are 220,000 or so distinct CDR3 sequences, around 8% of which are singletons. The sample here was PBMCs, mostly from graft donor cells, taken 180 days after TCRalphabeta/CD19-depleted stem cell transplant. The receptors were sampled from a male patient aged 5 to 17 who had a stem cell transplant for acute lymphoblastic leukemia, so the T cells may come from the graft donor.

This clonotype was observed at least ten times. The rearrangement links TRBV4-3 to TRBJ2-1; no firm D call. V was cut by 0 bases and J by 7 bases, with 16 bases left in between. The germline V gene has CDR1 LGHNA and CDR2 YSLEER. The CDR3 is made up of 16 amino acids. For the CDR3, the DNA is TGCGCCAGCAGCCAAGATCGACTTACAAAACGGAATGAGCAGTTCTTC. Its translation is CASSQDRLTKRNEQFF.

For this clonotype: Possible read error: a much larger clone is one base away. The rearrangement uses TRBV29-1 and TRBJ2-7, with D unresolved. There are 12 residues in the CDR3. V was pared by 4 bases and J by 5 bases, with 12 bases between. Germline V lookup: CDR1 SQVTM, CDR2 ANQGSEA. CDR3 nucleotide sequence: TGCAGCGTTGGAACTCTTTACGACGAGCAGTACTTC. Translation gives CSVGTLYDEQYF.

This chain uses TRBV10-3 with TRBJ2-2; 7 bases are a match to TRBD1. This CDR3 contains 15 residues. CDR1 and CDR2 from the germline V gene are ENHRY and SYGVKD. V lost 7 bases to trimming and J lost 0 bases; unmatched junction nucleotides: 5. CDR3 coding DNA: TGTGCCATCACCGGGACAGCCGCGAACACCGGGGAGCTGTTTTTT. Translated: CAITGTAANTGELFF.

Turning to this clonotype: A much larger clone sits a single nucleotide away, making a read error possible. The V and J genes are TRBV7-2 and TRBJ1-2; unclear D gene. Germline values: CDR1 SGHTA, CDR2 FQGNSA. Trimming shortened V by 3 bases and J by 4 bases, and 9 bases separated the two germline ends. The CDR3 is 13 residues long. The CDR3, as DNA: TGTGCCAGCAGCTTCCGGGCTTTCTATGGCTACACCTTC. Encoded protein: CASSFRAFYGYTF.

This clonotype was recorded many times. The rearrangement uses TRBV11-2 and TRBJ2-3, with D perhaps given as TRBD1 or TRBD2 (5 bases each). V was shortened by 5 bases and J by 7 bases, with 10 bases between the two germline ends. CDR3 length: 12 amino acids. CDR1 is SGHAT, CDR2 FQNNGV, per germline. Here the CDR3 reads CASSIGEYTQYF. The CDR3 DNA reads as TGTGCCAGCAGCATAGGGGAGTATACGCAGTATTTT.

This clonotype was found many times. The V call is TRBV2, the J call TRBJ2-2, with 7 bases fitting TRBD2. The CDR3 has 14 residues. Germline trimming cut 4 bases from V and 2 bases from J; bases unmatched to any gene: 1. Per germline, CDR1 SNHLY and CDR2 FYNNEI. The CDR3 nucleotides read TGTGCCAGCAGTGGAGCGGGAAACACCGGGGAGCTGTTTTTT. Encoded protein: CASSGAGNTGELFF. Full variable domain (outside the CDR3, taken from reference TRBV2 and TRBJ2-2): EPEVTQTPSHQVTQMGQEVILRCVPISNHLYFYWYRQILGQKVEFLVSFYNNEISEKSEIFDDQFSVERPDGSNFTLKIRSTKLEDSAMYFCASSGAGNTGELFFGEGSRLTVL.

This clonotype was seen at least ten times. The V gene is TRBV7-2, the J gene TRBJ2-7, with 8 bases matching TRBD2. Trimming at V came to 4 bases and at J to 3 bases, leaving 11 bases not matched to a gene. This CDR3 contains 16 residues. Germline values: CDR1 SGHTA, CDR2 FQGNSA. In DNA form, the CDR3 reads TGTGCCAGCAGCTATCGAGTGGGTAGCGGGGTCTACGAGCAGTACTTC. Protein: CASSYRVGSGVYEQYF. The full variable domain, rest sourced from reference TRBV7-2 and TRBJ2-7, is GAGVSQSPSNKVTEKGKDVELRCDPISGHTALYWYRQSLGQGLEFLIYFQGNSAPDKSGLPSDRFSAERTGGSVSTLTIQRTQQEDSAVYLCASSYRVGSGVYEQYFGPGTRLTVT.

At least ten counts were recorded for this clonotype. V gene TRBV7-9 combines with J gene TRBJ2-7, with 9 nucleotides matching TRBD2. CDR1 SEHNR and CDR2 FQNEAQ come from the germline V gene (reference sequence). The CDR3 has 14 residues. V was pared by 6 bases and J by 5 bases, with 8 bases of the junction left unmatched. In DNA form, the CDR3 reads TGTGCCAGCAGTCGTAGCGGGAGAGCGGACGAGCAGTACTTC. It yields the protein CASSRSGRADEQYF.

The sample holds many counts of this clonotype. V is TRBV25-1 and J is TRBJ2-2, with 8 positions matching TRBD1. This CDR3 has 13 residues. Looked up from germline, CDR1 is MGHDK and CDR2 is SYGVNS. J was trimmed by 7 bases and V by 6 bases; bases with no gene match: 4. In DNA, the CDR3 is TGTGCCAGCAGACGACAGGGGAACGGGGAGCTGTTTTTT. This sequence encodes CASRRQGNGELFF.